What follows are 21 T cell receptor beta chains derived from one specimen sequenced in a study of blood T cell repertoires in COVID-19. Using immunoSEQ multiplex PCR, the repertoire was profiled, and TCRdb retains in-frame clones only, with some absent. The table records 170,000 or so clones, about 86% of them present only once. The sequencing input was peripheral blood. These receptors came from a young woman who had recovered from COVID-19.

CDR3 sequence: CASSPAFAYNEQFF. As DNA, the CDR3 is TGTGCCAGCAGCCCCGCGTTCGCCTACAATGAGCAGTTCTTC. The gene calls are TRBV7-2 and TRBJ2-1; D is ambiguous. V was pared by 5 bases and J by 2 bases, with 10 bases between. This CDR3 comprises 14 residues. Germline V gives CDR1 SGHTA, CDR2 FQGNSA.

This chain links TRBV29-1 with TRBJ2-3; D uncertain. The V gene's germline CDR1 is SQVTM and CDR2 ANQGSEA. This CDR3 has 15 amino acids. The V and J ends lost 3 bases and 0 bases respectively, with 13 bases between them. The CDR3, as DNA: TGCAGCGTTGAGCTGACATCTTCTAGCACAGATACGCAGTATTTT. It is translated as CSVELTSSSTDTQYF.

This sequence joins TRBV30 and TRBJ1-2, with unresolved D. Per germline, CDR1 GTSNPN and CDR2 SVGIG (reference sequence). Between the trimmed V and J ends, which lost 0 bases and 0 bases, there was a span of 8 bases. This CDR3 is 14 amino acids long. CDR3 bases: TGTGCCTGGAGTGTTGAGAACGCTAACTATGGCTACACCTTC. It encodes CAWSVENANYGYTF.

The chain couples TRBV2 to TRBJ1-2; no reliable D call. V dropped 9 bases and J dropped 7 bases, with 18 bases sitting between them. CDR3 length equals 13 residues. CDR1 SNHLY and CDR2 FYNNEI come from the germline V gene. The CDR3 region is CASREGGLVGYTF. CDR3 in DNA: TGTGCCAGTAGAGAAGGCGGGTTGGTTGGCTACACCTTC.

V and J are TRBV4-3 and TRBJ2-2; 7 bases agree with TRBD1. V trimming: 0 bases; J trimming: 6 bases; junction bases outside the gene matches: 7. Germline assignment: CDR1 LGHNA and CDR2 YSLEER. The CDR3 contains 16 residues. This CDR3 reads CASSQDTAGGAGELFF. Written as DNA, the CDR3 is TGCGCCAGCAGCCAAGACACCGCAGGGGGAGCCGGGGAGCTGTTTTTT.

This clone was seen just once. The CDR3 DNA sequence: TGTGCCAGCAGCATCGGGACTAGCGGCTCCTACGAGCAGTACGTC. Translating it yields CASSIGTSGSYEQYV. The chain recombines TRBV7-6 with TRBJ2-7; 11 nucleotides align to TRBD2. The germline gives CDR1 SGHVS, CDR2 FNYEAQ. The CDR3 has 15 amino acids. Losses at the gene ends were 5 bases for V and 0 bases for J; bases not matched to a gene: 3.

The chain links TRBV5-1 to TRBJ1-2; no definite D call. Deletions cut 0 bases from V and 8 bases from J, with 11 bases between. Germline values: CDR1 SGHRS, CDR2 YFSETQ. CDR3 size: 13 residues. Here the CDR3 DNA reads TGCGCCAGCAGCTTGGCCTCGCTCGGGGGCTACACCTTC. This sequence encodes CASSLASLGGYTF.

The chain combines TRBV18 with TRBJ1-1, with 7 bases lining up with TRBD1. The CDR3 runs to 15 residues. The junction had 7 bases not matched to a gene; V was cut back by 6 bases and J by 0 bases. Germline V CDR1 and CDR2: KGHSH, LQKENI. CDR3 nucleotides: TGTGCCAGCTCTACAAAAGGACAGGTGAACACTGAAGCTTTCTTT. It translates to CASSTKGQVNTEAFF.

The gene calls are TRBV7-3 and TRBJ2-6, with D possibly being TRBD1 (6 bases). V gave up 6 bases and J gave up 2 bases, with 11 bases separating them. The length of the CDR3 is 15 residues. From germline, CDR1 is SGHTA and CDR2 FQGTGA. This chain's CDR3 is CASRIQGAGANVLTF. The CDR3 DNA reads TGTGCCAGCAGAATACAGGGAGCTGGGGCCAACGTCCTGACTTTC.

The chain combines TRBV11-3 with TRBJ2-3; 11 nucleotides agree with TRBD1. In germline, CDR1 is SGHNT, CDR2 YENEEA. Losses at the gene ends were 5 bases for V and 6 bases for J; bases not matched to a gene: 13. The CDR3 runs to 17 residues. The CDR3, as DNA: TGTGCCAGCAGCAGGTCGGGGGACAGGGGGAGAGGGGATACGCAGTATTTT. It is translated as CASSRSGDRGRGDTQYF. The complete variable domain, with remaining parts taken from reference TRBV11-3 and TRBJ2-3, reads EAGVVQSPRYKIIEKKQPVAFWCNPISGHNTLYWYLQNLGQGPELLIRYENEEAVDDSQLPKDRFSAERLKGVDSTLKIQPAELGDSAVYLCASSRSGDRGRGDTQYFGPGTRLTVL.

V gene TRBV7-8 combines with J gene TRBJ1-5, with D maybe TRBD1 (6 bases). Germline-derived CDR1 and CDR2 are SGHVS and FQNEAQ. The CDR3 has 14 amino acids. With 4 bases removed from V and 3 bases from J, the gap between germline ends came to 10 bases. The CDR3 here is CASSSGQPNQPQHF. For the CDR3, the DNA is TGTGCCAGCAGCTCCGGACAGCCCAATCAGCCCCAGCATTTT.

V usage is TRBV9 and J usage is TRBJ2-3; 11 bases are shared with TRBD2. The germline gives CDR1 SGDLS, CDR2 YYNGEE. This CDR3 spans 16 amino acids. With 0 bases clipped from V and 4 bases from J, the junction kept 4 bases outside the gene matches. The CDR3 region is CASSVVPLAGADTQYF. CDR3 nucleotide sequence: TGTGCCAGCAGCGTAGTCCCACTAGCGGGGGCAGATACGCAGTATTTT.

The V and J genes are TRBV7-2 and TRBJ2-1, with TRBD2 matching 11 bases. Trimming removed 5 bases from V and 6 bases from J; junction bases left unmatched: 6. This CDR3 is built from 15 residues. Germline loops: CDR1 SGHTA, CDR2 FQGNSA. DNA of the CDR3: TGTGCCAGCAGCGCATCTAGCGGGGGGATCAATGAGCAGTTCTTC. Translating gives CASSASSGGINEQFF.

This chain connects TRBV5-6 to TRBJ2-7, with TRBD2 identical over 7 bases. The trim removed 4 bases at V and 2 bases at J, leaving 9 bases unmatched. The CDR3 has 15 amino acids. In germline, CDR1 is SGHDT, CDR2 YYEEEE. The DNA for the CDR3 is TGTGCCAGCAGCACCCCTGAGCGGGGCGCCTACGAGCAGTACGTC. It codes for CASSTPERGAYEQYV.

This chain connects TRBV11-3 to TRBJ2-1; TRBD1 aligns across 7 bases. V shed 2 bases, J shed 2 bases, and the junction held 9 bases outside the gene matches. Germline V gene sequence: CDR1 SGHNT, CDR2 YENEEA. This CDR3 is built from 17 residues. The CDR3 bases are TGTGCCAGCAGCTTAACCCCTGGGACAGTAACCTACAATGAGCAGTTCTTC. It yields the protein CASSLTPGTVTYNEQFF.

V gene TRBV4-3 combines with J gene TRBJ2-5; possibly TRBD2 for D (5 bases). The germline gives CDR1 LGHNA, CDR2 YSLEER. Trimming cost V 4 bases and J 5 bases, with 11 bases left between them. This CDR3 contains 13 residues. DNA for the CDR3: TGCGCCAGCAGCCCGGAGGTAGCGGAGACCCAGTACTTC. Its protein product is CASSPEVAETQYF.

V is TRBV24-1 and J is TRBJ1-2; D gene ambiguous. The length of the CDR3 is 13 residues. Germline assignment: CDR1 KGHDR and CDR2 SFDVKD. V lost 5 bases, J lost 1 base, and 7 bases lay in between. CDR3 sequence: CATSGRGNYGYTF. The CDR3 DNA is TGTGCCACCAGTGGCAGAGGTAACTATGGCTACACCTTC.

This sequence joins TRBV7-9 and TRBJ2-5; tentatively, D is TRBD2 (6 bases). Germline CDR1 and CDR2: SEHNR and FQNEAQ (reference sequence). V lost 1 base, J lost 5 bases, and 26 bases lay in between. The CDR3 is 19 amino acids. The CDR3 DNA is TGTGCCAGCAGCTTAGGGGCAATAGCGCACCTGACTAGGGACGAGACCCAGTACTTC. Its protein product is CASSLGAIAHLTRDETQYF.

The chain carries TRBV6-6 and TRBJ2-5; TRBD1 matches at 7 bases. The CDR3 runs 15 residues. The V and J ends lost 3 bases and 1 base, in that order; junction bases with no gene match: 5. Germline V gives CDR1 MNHNY, CDR2 SVGAGI (reference sequence). CDR3 residues: CASSYLRTGQETQYF. CDR3 bases: TGTGCCAGCAGTTATCTACGGACAGGCCAAGAGACCCAGTACTTC.

V usage is TRBV19 and J usage is TRBJ1-5; TRBD1 is a possible D gene (5 bases). CDR3 length equals 14 residues. V dropped 3 bases and J dropped 7 bases, with 13 bases sitting between them. Germline loops: CDR1 LNHDA, CDR2 SQIVND (reference sequence). CDR3 amino acids: CASSMLQGKQPQHF. CDR3 in DNA: TGTGCCAGTAGTATGTTGCAGGGTAAACAGCCCCAGCATTTT.

The rearrangement joins TRBV7-3 to TRBJ2-3; the match to TRBD2 covers 8 bases. J gave up 3 bases and V 5 bases, and 7 bases lay outside the gene matches. The CDR3 extends over 15 amino acids. Germline CDR1 is SGHTA and CDR2 is FQGTGA. The CDR3 DNA reads as TGTGCCAGCAGCATTAGCGGGGCAGGGACAGATACGCAGTATTTT. Translated, it gives CASSISGAGTDTQYF.